The rows below give T cell receptor beta chains drawn from one sample of a study of shared clonotypes between healthy human individuals. Assay: immunoSEQ multiplex PCR; the TCRdb copy retains only in-frame clones and omits some. Seen here are about 110,000 clones, roughly 66% observed once, and the top ten hold approximately 23%. Sample: memory CD8+ T cells sorted from blood. The receptors stem from a woman aged 30 to 39 in good health. Each CDR3 is given with its conserved first and last residue. A D gene is named only where the DNA matches it firmly. The listing skips clone size in some rows; elsewhere it reads once, few, many or a size class.

NA	TRBJ2-3	NA	TRBV7-6	CASSLVWLAAQYF	TGTGCCAGCAGCTTAGTCTGGCTAGCTGCGCAGTATTTT
NA	TRBJ2-7	NA	TRBV28	CASSHRWDTSYEQYF	TGTGCCAGCAGTCACCGCTGGGACACCTCCTACGAGCAGTACTTC
many	TRBJ2-2	NA	TRBV6-5	CASSYGADFTGGELFF	TGTGCCAGCAGTTACGGGGCGGACTTCACCGGCGGGGAGCTGTTTTTT
NA	TRBJ1-4	NA	TRBV2	CASSDNEKLFF	TGTGCCAGCAGTGACAATGAAAAACTGTTTTTT
NA	TRBJ2-2	NA	TRBV10-3	CAISDQGLNTGELFF	TGTGCCATCAGTGACCAGGGGTTGAACACCGGGGAGCTGTTTTTT
NA	TRBJ1-1	NA	TRBV2	CASSLGSGLRAFF	TGTGCCAGCAGCTTAGGGTCTGGTCTACGAGCTTTCTTT
NA	TRBJ1-1	NA	TRBV5-6	CASSFRGVAMNTEAFF	TGTGCCAGCAGTTTTCGGGGGGTGGCCATGAACACTGAAGCTTTCTTT
NA	TRBJ1-5	NA	TRBV25-1	CASSGGYSNQPQHF	TGTGCCAGCAGTGGGGGGTATAGCAATCAGCCCCAGCATTTT
NA	TRBJ2-7	NA	TRBV7-8	CASSPTSGQSSYEQYF	TGTGCCAGCAGCCCTACCTCCGGGCAGAGCTCCTACGAGCAGTACTTC
NA	TRBJ2-2	NA	TRBV29-1	CSVALLGGELFF	TGCAGCGTTGCTCTCCTGGGCGGGGAGCTGTTTTTT
NA	TRBJ2-7	NA	TRBV7-8	CASSLQAASGGYEQYF	TGTGCCAGCAGCTTGCAGGCCGCCAGTGGAGGTTACGAGCAGTACTTC
NA	TRBJ1-2	NA	TRBV6-1	CASSEAGSYGYTF	TGTGCCAGCAGTGAGGCGGGTTCCTATGGCTACACCTTC
once	TRBJ2-2	TRBD2	TRBV25-1	CASSESRLAGENTGELFF	TGTGCCAGCAGTGAGTCTAGACTAGCGGGAGAGAACACCGGGGAGCTGTTTTTT
few	TRBJ1-2	NA	TRBV19	CASSIGSDYYGYTF	TGTGCCAGTAGTATAGGTTCAGACTACTATGGCTACACCTTC
NA	TRBJ1-2	NA	TRBV10-3	CAIRVYASVNYGYTF	TGTGCCATCAGGGTCTACGCCTCGGTTAACTATGGCTACACCTTC